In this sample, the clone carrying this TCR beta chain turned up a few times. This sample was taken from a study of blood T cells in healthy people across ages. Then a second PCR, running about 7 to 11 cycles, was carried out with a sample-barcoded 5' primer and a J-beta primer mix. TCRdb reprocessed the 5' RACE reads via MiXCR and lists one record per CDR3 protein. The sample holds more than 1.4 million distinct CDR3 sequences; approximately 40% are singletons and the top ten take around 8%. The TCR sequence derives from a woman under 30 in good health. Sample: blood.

The CDR3 DNA reads TGTGCCAGCAGTCCCAAAAACCCTGTTTATAGCAATCAGCCCCAGCATTTT. As protein: CASSPKNPVYSNQPQHF. The chain employs TRBV27 and TRBJ1-5; D not resolved. From germline, CDR1 is MNHEY and CDR2 SMNVEV (reference sequence). V was clipped by 5 bases and J by 0 bases, with 17 bases between them. The CDR3 extends over 17 amino acids.